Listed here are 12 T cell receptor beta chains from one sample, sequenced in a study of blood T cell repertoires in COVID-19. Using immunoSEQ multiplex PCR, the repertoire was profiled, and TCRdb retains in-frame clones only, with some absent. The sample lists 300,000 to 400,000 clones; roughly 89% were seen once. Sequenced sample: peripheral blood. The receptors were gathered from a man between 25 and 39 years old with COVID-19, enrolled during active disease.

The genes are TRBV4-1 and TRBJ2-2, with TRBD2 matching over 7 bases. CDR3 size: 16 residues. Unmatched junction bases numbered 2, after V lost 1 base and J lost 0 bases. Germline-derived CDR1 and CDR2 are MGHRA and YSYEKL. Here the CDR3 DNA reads TGCGCCAGCAGCCAAGTGAGCGGGACGAACACCGGGGAGCTGTTTTTT. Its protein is CASSQVSGTNTGELFF.

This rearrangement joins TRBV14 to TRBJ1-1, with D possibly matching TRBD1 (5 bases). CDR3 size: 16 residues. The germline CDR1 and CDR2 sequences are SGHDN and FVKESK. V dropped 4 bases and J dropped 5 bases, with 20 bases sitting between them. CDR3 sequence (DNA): TGTGCCAGCAGCCTGGCGGCAGGGCGGTCGAGAACTGAAGCTTTCTTT. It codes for CASSLAAGRSRTEAFF.

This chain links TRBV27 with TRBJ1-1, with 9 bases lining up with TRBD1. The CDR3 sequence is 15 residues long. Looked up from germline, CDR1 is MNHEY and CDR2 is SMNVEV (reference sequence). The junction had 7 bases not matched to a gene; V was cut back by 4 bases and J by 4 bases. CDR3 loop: CASSSHRGRGTEAFF. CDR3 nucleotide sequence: TGTGCCAGCAGTTCTCACAGGGGGCGCGGCACTGAAGCTTTCTTT.

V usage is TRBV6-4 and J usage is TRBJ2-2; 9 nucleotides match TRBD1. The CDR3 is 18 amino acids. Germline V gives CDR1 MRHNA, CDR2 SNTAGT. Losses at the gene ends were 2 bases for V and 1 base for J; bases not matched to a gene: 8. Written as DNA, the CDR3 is TGTGCCAGCAGTGACACACTTCGGACAGGGGTGAACACCGGGGAGCTGTTTTTT. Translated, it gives CASSDTLRTGVNTGELFF.

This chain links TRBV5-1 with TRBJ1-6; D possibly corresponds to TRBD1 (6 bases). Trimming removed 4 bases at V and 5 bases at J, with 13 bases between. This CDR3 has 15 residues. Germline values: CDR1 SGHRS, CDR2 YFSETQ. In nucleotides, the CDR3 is TGCGCCAGCAGCCGGTGGACAGTTAATAATTCACCCCTCCACTTT. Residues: CASSRWTVNNSPLHF.

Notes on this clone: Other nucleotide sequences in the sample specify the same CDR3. The CDR3 DNA reads as TGTGCCAGCAGTCCAGACAGGCTTAACTATGGCTACACCTTC. This sequence encodes CASSPDRLNYGYTF. The V and J genes are TRBV27 and TRBJ1-2; TRBD1 is a possible D gene (6 bases). V lost 5 bases and J lost 1, with 11 bases in between. The CDR3 runs 14 residues. Germline values: CDR1 MNHEY, CDR2 SMNVEV (reference sequence).

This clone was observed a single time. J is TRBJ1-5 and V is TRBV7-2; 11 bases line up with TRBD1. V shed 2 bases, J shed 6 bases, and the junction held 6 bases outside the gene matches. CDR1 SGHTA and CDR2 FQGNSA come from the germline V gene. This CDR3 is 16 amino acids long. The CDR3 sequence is CASSLYGTGGSQPQHF. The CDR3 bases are TGTGCCAGCAGCTTATATGGGACAGGGGGAAGTCAGCCCCAGCATTTT. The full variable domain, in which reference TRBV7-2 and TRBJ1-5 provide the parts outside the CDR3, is GAGVSQSPSNKVTEKGKDVELRCDPISGHTALYWYRQSLGQGLEFLIYFQGNSAPDKSGLPSDRFSAERTGGSVSTLTIQRTQQEDSAVYLCASSLYGTGGSQPQHFGDGTRLSIL.

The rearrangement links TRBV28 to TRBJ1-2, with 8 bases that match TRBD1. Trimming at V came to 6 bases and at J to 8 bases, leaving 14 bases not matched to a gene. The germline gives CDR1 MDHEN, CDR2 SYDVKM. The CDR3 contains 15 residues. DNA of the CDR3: TGTGCCAGCAGCTTGACAGGGGTATCTCTTGGGGGCTACACCTTC. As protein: CASSLTGVSLGGYTF.

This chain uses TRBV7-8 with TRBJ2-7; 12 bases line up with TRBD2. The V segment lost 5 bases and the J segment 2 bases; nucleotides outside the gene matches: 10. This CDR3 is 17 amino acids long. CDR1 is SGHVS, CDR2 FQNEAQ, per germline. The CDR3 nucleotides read TGTGCCAGCAGCGCCCGACTAGCGGGGGATTGGACCTACGAGCAGTACTTC. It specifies CASSARLAGDWTYEQYF.

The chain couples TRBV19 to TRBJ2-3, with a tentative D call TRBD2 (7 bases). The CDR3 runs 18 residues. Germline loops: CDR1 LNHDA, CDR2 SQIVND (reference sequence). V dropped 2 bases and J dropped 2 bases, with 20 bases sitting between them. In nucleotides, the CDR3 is TGTGCCAGTAGTATAATTATGGGCGCGGGGGCCTTCACAGATACGCAGTATTTT. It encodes CASSIIMGAGAFTDTQYF.

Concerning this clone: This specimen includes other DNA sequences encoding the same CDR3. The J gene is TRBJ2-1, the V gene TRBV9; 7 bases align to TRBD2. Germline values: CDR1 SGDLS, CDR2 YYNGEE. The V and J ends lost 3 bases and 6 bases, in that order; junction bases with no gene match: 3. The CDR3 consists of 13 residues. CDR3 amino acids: CASSATSRNEQFF. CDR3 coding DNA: TGTGCCAGCAGCGCGACTAGCCGCAATGAGCAGTTCTTC.

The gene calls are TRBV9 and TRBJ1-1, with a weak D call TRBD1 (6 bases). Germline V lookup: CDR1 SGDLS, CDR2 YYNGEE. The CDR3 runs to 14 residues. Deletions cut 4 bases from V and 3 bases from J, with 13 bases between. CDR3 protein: CASSRDTPYTEAFF. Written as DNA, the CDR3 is TGTGCCAGCAGCCGGGACACGCCCTACACTGAAGCTTTCTTT.